This TCR beta chain was found in a study of CD8 T cells in Susac syndrome. Study context: Patients with Susac syndrome were therapy-naive, on corticosteroids, or on intravenous immunoglobulin alone at the time that blood was drawn. Study-wide results and limits: The CD4+ T cell repertoires of Susac syndrome were found to show no clonal expansion.

CD8+ and CD4+ T cells from blood underwent TCR beta sequencing. Reverse transcription of roughly 0.5 to 1 ug RNA was carried out with random hexamers. The method of amplification for TCR beta CDR3 was immunoSEQ multiplex PCR, covering 54 Vbeta and 13 Jbeta. MiXCR, applied by TCRdb to the immunoSEQ multiplex PCR reads, yields one record per CDR3 protein. This repertoire shows over 150,000 distinct CDR3 sequences, just under 95% found once; its top ten account for about 0.1%. CDR1 and CDR2 from the germline V gene are MGHRA and YSYEKL. V dropped 4 bases and J dropped 4; count of bases not matched to a gene: 12. The CDR3 is made up of 16 amino acids. With regard to this clonotype: Its antigen is unknown.

The rearrangement links TRBV4-1 to TRBJ2-5; TRBD1 matches 7 bases. Sequencing was performed on CD4+ T cells from PBMCs. The TCR was taken from a human donor with Susac syndrome. CDR3 sequence reads: CASSLIEGARGETQYF. As DNA, the CDR3 is TGCGCCAGCAGCCTAATTGAGGGGGCTCGAGGAGAGACCCAGTACTTC.